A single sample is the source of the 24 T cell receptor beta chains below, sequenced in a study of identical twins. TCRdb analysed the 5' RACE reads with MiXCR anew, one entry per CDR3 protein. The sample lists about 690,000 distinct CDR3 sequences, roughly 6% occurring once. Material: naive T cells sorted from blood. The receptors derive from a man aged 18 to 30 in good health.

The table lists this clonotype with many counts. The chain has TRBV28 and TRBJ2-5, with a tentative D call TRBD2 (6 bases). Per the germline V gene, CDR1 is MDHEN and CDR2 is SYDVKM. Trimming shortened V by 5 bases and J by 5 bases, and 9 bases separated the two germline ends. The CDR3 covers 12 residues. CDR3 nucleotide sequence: TGTGCCAGCAGTGACCGGGGGGAGACCCAGTACTTC. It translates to CASSDRGETQYF.

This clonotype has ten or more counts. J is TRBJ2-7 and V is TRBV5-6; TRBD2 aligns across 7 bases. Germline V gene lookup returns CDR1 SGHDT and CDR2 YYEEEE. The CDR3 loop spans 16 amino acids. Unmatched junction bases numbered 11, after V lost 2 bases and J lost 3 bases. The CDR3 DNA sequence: TGTGCCAGCAGCTTTAACGCTGGGCGGGAGTTCTACGAGCAGTACTTC. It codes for CASSFNAGREFYEQYF.

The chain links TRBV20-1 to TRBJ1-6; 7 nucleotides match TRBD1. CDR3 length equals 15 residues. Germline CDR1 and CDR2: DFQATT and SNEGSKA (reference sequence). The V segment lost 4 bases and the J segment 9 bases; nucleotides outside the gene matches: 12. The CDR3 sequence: CSATEPGQIFSPLHF. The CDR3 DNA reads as TGCAGTGCTACGGAGCCGGGACAGATTTTTTCACCCCTCCACTTT.

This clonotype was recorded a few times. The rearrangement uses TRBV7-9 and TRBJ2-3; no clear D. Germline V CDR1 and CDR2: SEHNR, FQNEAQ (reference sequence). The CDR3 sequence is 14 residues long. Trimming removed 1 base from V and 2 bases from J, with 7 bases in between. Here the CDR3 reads CASSLVFPTDTQYF. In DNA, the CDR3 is TGTGCCAGCAGCTTAGTCTTCCCCACAGATACGCAGTATTTT.

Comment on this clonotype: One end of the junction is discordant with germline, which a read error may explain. CDR3 bases: TGTGCCAGCAGCTTATCGGGTGTAGGGTCTTTT. It codes for CASSLSGVGSF. The rearrangement joins TRBV11-2 to TRBJ2-3, with D uncertain. The CDR3 is 11 amino acids. Germline assignment: CDR1 SGHAT and CDR2 FQNNGV.

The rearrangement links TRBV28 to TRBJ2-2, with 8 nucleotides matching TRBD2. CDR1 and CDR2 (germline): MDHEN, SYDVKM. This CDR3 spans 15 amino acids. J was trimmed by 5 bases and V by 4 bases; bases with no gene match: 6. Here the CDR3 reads CASSSVAGSTGELFF. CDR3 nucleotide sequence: TGTGCCAGCAGTTCCGTAGCGGGATCGACCGGGGAGCTGTTTTTT.

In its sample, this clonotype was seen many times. This CDR3 is CASSPGQGVTGELFF. Here the CDR3 DNA reads TGTGCCAGCAGTCCGGGACAGGGGGTCACCGGGGAGCTGTTTTTT. V is TRBV12-3 or TRBV12-4 and J is TRBJ2-2; TRBD1 agrees at 11 bases. This CDR3 is 15 amino acids long. J lost 4 bases, V lost 5 bases, and 3 bases had no gene match.

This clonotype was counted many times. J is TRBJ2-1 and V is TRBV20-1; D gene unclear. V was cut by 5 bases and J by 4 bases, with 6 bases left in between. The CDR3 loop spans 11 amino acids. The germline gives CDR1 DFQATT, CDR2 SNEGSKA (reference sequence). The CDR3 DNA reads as TGCAGTGCTCGGAAATACAATGAGCAGTTCTTC. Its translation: CSARKYNEQFF.

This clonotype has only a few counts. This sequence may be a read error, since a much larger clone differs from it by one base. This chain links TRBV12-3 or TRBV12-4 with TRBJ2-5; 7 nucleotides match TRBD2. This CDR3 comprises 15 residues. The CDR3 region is CASRRTGGRQETQCF. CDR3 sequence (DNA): TGTGCCAGCAGAAGGACGGGAGGTCGGCAAGAGACCCAGTGCTTC.

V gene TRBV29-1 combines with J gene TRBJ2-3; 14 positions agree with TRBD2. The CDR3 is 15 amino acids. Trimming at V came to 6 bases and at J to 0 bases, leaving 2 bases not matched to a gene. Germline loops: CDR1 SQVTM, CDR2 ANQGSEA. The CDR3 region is CSVTSGRESTDTQYF. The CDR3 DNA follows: TGCAGCGTGACTAGCGGGAGGGAAAGCACAGATACGCAGTATTTT.

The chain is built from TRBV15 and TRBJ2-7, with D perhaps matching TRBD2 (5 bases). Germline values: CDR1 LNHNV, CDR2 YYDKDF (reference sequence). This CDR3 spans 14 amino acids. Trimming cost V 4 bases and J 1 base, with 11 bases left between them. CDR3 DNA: TGTGCCACCAGCATCCTAGCCGATTCCTACGAGCAGTACTTC. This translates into CATSILADSYEQYF.

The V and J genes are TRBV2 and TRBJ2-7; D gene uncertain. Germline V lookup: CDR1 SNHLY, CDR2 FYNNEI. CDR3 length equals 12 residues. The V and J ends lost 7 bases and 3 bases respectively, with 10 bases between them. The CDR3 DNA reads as TGTGCCAGCATGTGGTTCTACTACGAGCAGTACTTC. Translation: CASMWFYYEQYF.

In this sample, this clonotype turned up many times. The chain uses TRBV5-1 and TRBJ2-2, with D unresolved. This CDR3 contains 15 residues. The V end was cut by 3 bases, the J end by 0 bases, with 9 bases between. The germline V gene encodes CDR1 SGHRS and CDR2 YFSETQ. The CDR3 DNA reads TGCGCCAGCAGCTCCGGACGGTCGAACACCGGGGAGCTGTTTTTT. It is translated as CASSSGRSNTGELFF.

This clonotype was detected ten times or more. In nucleotides, the CDR3 is TGCAGTGCTAGACCCTGGACTGCGTCCTACGAGCAGTACTTC. This translates into CSARPWTASYEQYF. The V gene is TRBV20-1, the J gene TRBJ2-7, with a tentative D call TRBD2 (5 bases). This CDR3 region has 14 residues. V gave up 2 bases and J gave up 1 base, with 12 bases separating them. Germline V gene lookup returns CDR1 DFQATT and CDR2 SNEGSKA (reference sequence).

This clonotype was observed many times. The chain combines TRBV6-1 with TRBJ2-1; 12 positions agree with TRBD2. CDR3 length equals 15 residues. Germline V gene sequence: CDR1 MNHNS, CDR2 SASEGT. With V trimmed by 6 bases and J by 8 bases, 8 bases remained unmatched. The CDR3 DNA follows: TGTGCCAGCAGCCCACTAGCGGGAGGTTTACATGAGCAGTTCTTC. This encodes CASSPLAGGLHEQFF.

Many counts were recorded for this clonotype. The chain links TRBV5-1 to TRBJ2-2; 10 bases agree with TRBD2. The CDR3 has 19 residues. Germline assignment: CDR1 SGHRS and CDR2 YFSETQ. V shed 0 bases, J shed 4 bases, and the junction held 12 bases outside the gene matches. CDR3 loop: CASSLGYGASGRSTGELFF. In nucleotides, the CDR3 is TGCGCCAGCAGCTTGGGCTATGGCGCTAGCGGGAGAAGCACCGGGGAGCTGTTTTTT.

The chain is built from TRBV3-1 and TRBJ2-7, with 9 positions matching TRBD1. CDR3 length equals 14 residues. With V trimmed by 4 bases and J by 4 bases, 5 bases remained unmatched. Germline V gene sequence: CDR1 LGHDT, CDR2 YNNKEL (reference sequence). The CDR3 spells CASSRAGTGYEQYF. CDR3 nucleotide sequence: TGTGCCAGCAGCCGGGCCGGGACAGGGTACGAGCAGTACTTC.

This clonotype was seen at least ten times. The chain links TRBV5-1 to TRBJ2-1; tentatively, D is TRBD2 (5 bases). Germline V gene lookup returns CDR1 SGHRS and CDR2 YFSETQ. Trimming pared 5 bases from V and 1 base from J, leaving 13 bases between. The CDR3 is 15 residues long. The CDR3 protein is CASSRRAGSYNEQFF. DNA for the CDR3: TGCGCCAGCAGTCGGCGGGCCGGTTCCTACAATGAGCAGTTCTTC.

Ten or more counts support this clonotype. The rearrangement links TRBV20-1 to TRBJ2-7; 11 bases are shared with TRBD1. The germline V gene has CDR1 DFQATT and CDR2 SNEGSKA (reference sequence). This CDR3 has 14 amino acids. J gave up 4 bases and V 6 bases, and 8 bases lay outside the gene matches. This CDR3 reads CSANTRDRGYEQYF. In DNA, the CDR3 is TGCAGTGCGAACACCCGGGACAGGGGGTACGAGCAGTACTTC.

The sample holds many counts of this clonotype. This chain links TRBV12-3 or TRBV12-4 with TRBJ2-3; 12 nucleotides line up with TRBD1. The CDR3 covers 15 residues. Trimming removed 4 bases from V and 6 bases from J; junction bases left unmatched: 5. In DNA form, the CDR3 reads TGTGCCAGCAGTTCCGGGACAGGGGGCTCGGATACGCAGTATTTT. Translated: CASSSGTGGSDTQYF.

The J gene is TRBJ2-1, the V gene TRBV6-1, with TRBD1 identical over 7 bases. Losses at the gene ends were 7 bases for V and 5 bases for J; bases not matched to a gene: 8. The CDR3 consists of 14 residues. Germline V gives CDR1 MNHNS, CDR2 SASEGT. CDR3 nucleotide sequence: TGTGCCAGCACCGCCGGGACAGCTAACAATGAGCAGTTCTTC. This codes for CASTAGTANNEQFF.

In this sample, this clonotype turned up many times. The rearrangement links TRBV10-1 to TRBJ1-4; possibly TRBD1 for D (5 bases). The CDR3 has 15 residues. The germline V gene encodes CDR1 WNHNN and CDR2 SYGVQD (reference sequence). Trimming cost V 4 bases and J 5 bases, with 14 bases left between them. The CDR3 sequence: CASSATVGGNEKLFF. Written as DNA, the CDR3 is TGCGCCAGCAGTGCAACGGTCGGGGGAAATGAAAAACTGTTTTTT.

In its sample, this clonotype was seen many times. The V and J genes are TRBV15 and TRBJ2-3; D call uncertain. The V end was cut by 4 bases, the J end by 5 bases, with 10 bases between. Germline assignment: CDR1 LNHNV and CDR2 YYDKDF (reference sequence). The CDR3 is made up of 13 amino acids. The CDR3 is CATSNQPGDTQYF. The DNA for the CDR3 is TGTGCCACCAGCAATCAACCGGGAGATACGCAGTATTTT.

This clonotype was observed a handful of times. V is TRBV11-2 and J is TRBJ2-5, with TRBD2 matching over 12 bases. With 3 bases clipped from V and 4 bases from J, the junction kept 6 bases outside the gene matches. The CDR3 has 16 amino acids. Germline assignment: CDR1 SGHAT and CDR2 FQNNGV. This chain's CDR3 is CASSFLTSGRLETQYF. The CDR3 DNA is TGTGCCAGCAGCTTTTTGACTAGCGGGAGATTAGAGACCCAGTACTTC.